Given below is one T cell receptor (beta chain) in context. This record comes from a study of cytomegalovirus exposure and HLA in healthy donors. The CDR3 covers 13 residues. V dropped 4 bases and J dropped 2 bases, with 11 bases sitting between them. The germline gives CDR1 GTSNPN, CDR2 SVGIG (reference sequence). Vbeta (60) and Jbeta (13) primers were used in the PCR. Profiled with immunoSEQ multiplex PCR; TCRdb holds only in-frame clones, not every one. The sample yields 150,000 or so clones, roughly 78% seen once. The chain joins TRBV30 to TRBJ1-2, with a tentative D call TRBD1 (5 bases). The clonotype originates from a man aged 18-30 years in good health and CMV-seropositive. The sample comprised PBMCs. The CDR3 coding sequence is TGTGCCTGGACCGAGACAGTAAACTATGGCTACACCTTC. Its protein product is CAWTETVNYGYTF.